These 23 T cell receptor beta chains were all obtained from the same sample, sequenced in a study of long-term antiretroviral therapy in people with HIV. With survey level as its setting, the immunoSEQ assay was v3.0. Produced via immunoSEQ multiplex PCR; TCRdb's table is partial and in-frame only. In the table there are some 16,000 clones, about 89% of which are singletons. Sequenced material: unsorted PBMCs, taken 0.6 years after starting antiretroviral therapy. These receptors came from a woman aged 40 to 50 with HIV.

This clone was found once. The chain carries TRBV6-5 and TRBJ1-3; possible D gene TRBD1, 6 bases. Germline-derived CDR1 and CDR2 are MNHEY and SVGAGI. V was pared by 5 bases and J by 4 bases, with 15 bases between. This CDR3 region has 15 residues. CDR3: CASSNRDNRGNTIYF. The CDR3 nucleotides are TGTGCCAGCAGTAACCGGGACAACAGAGGAAACACCATATATTTT.

V is TRBV7-9 and J is TRBJ1-5, with TRBD1 matching over 8 bases. This CDR3 has 14 residues. From germline, CDR1 is SEHNR and CDR2 FQNEAQ (reference sequence). J gave up 3 bases and V 6 bases, and 4 bases lay outside the gene matches. The CDR3 sequence: CASRGQGNNQPQHF. Written as DNA, the CDR3 is TGTGCCAGCAGAGGACAGGGAAACAATCAGCCCCAGCATTTT.

The chain combines TRBV11-3 with TRBJ2-5; 9 nucleotides agree with TRBD2. The CDR3 loop spans 18 amino acids. The ends lost 5 bases at V and 5 bases at J; junction bases unmatched: 18. The germline CDR1 and CDR2 sequences are SGHNT and YENEEA. CDR3 sequence reads: CASSQLRRLAEITETQYF. CDR3 sequence (DNA): TGTGCCAGCAGCCAGCTACGGCGACTAGCGGAAATTACGGAGACCCAGTACTTC.

This chain links TRBV2 with TRBJ2-4; 8 bases agree with TRBD2. The CDR3 totals 14 residues. Germline V CDR1 and CDR2: SNHLY, FYNNEI. V trimming: 8 bases; J trimming: 6 bases; junction bases outside the gene matches: 9. In DNA form, the CDR3 reads TGTGCCAGCCGCGGGGGGCCTTGGGGAAACATTCAGTACTTC. This sequence encodes CASRGGPWGNIQYF.

This rearrangement joins TRBV5-5 to TRBJ2-1, with 12 bases identical to TRBD2. The J segment lost 7 bases and the V segment lost 2 bases, leaving 4 bases of the junction unmatched. This CDR3 has 15 residues. The germline gives CDR1 SGHKS, CDR2 YYEKEE (reference sequence). CDR3 amino acids: CASSFVLAGGNEQFF. The CDR3 DNA sequence: TGTGCCAGCAGCTTTGTGCTAGCGGGGGGGAATGAGCAGTTCTTC.

The CDR3 DNA follows: TGCGCCAGCAGCCAACTAATTCCAGGGGGCGAGAGCTCCTACAATGAGCAGTTCTTC. Translation: CASSQLIPGGESSYNEQFF. This chain links TRBV4-3 with TRBJ2-1; TRBD1 aligns across 8 bases. Unmatched junction bases numbered 12, after V lost 2 bases and J lost 0 bases. CDR1 and CDR2 (germline): LGHNA, YSLEER. CDR3 size: 19 residues.

The rearrangement joins TRBV7-2 to TRBJ2-7; 7 nucleotides line up with TRBD2. Per germline, CDR1 SGHTA and CDR2 FQGNSA. With V trimmed by 5 bases and J by 2 bases, 6 bases remained unmatched. CDR3 size: 14 residues. As DNA, the CDR3 is TGTGCCAGCAGCCCCCGCGGGGGAACCTACGAGCAGTACTTC. This translates into CASSPRGGTYEQYF.

The rearrangement links TRBV5-4 to TRBJ1-2; the match to TRBD1 covers 8 bases. The junction had 4 bases not matched to a gene; V was cut back by 9 bases and J by 6 bases. Germline CDR1 is SGHNT and CDR2 is YYREEE (reference sequence). The CDR3 contains 11 residues. The chain's CDR3 is CAIQGDHGYTF. The CDR3 coding sequence is TGTGCCATACAGGGGGATCATGGCTACACCTTC. The full variable domain, completed using reference TRBV5-4 and TRBJ1-2, is ETGVTQSPTHLIKTRGQQVTLRCSSQSGHNTVSWYQQALGQGPQFIFQYYREEENGRGNFPPRFSGLQFPNYSSELNVNALELDDSALYLCAIQGDHGYTFGSGTRLTVV.

The chain links TRBV11-2 to TRBJ2-5, with 8 bases lining up with TRBD2. Trimming took 5 bases from V and 4 from J; bases not matched to a gene: 21. Germline-derived CDR1 and CDR2 are SGHAT and FQNNGV. The CDR3 contains 19 residues. In DNA, the CDR3 is TGTGCCAGCAGCAAAATTTATAGCGGGGTCGGGGCTTTCTCAGAGACCCAGTACTTC. This sequence encodes CASSKIYSGVGAFSETQYF.

The gene calls are TRBV4-3 and TRBJ2-3, with D unclear. Trimming stripped 0 bases from V and 5 bases from J, with 9 bases between. Germline V gives CDR1 LGHNA, CDR2 YSLEER. This CDR3 has 14 residues. The CDR3 spells CASSQDWSEDTQYF. The CDR3 bases are TGCGCCAGCAGCCAAGATTGGTCAGAAGATACGCAGTATTTT.

This sequence joins TRBV5-4 and TRBJ2-2; D is perhaps TRBD1 (6 bases). The germline V gene encodes CDR1 SGHNT and CDR2 YYREEE (reference sequence). This CDR3 has 19 residues. V lost 0 bases and J 4 bases, leaving 22 bases between the germline ends. The CDR3 bases are TGTGCCAGCAGCTTGGATTCTAAATATCACAGGGAGAGCACCGGGGAGCTGTTTTTT. Encoded protein: CASSLDSKYHRESTGELFF. The entire variable domain, with the rest obtained from reference TRBV5-4 and TRBJ2-2, is as follows: ETGVTQSPTHLIKTRGQQVTLRCSSQSGHNTVSWYQQALGQGPQFIFQYYREEENGRGNFPPRFSGLQFPNYSSELNVNALELDDSALYLCASSLDSKYHRESTGELFFGEGSRLTVL.

The chain employs TRBV6-6 and TRBJ1-5; 9 positions agree with TRBD1. CDR3 length equals 16 residues. V was clipped by 8 bases and J by 4 bases; unmatched bases: 12. Germline lookup yields CDR1 MNHNY and CDR2 SVGAGI (reference sequence). The CDR3 DNA is TGTGCCAGCCATCTAGGGGTAGGGACAGGGAATCAGCCCCAGCATTTT. The encoded protein is CASHLGVGTGNQPQHF.

A single count supports this clone. The chain links TRBV5-1 to TRBJ2-3; D is possibly TRBD2 (6 bases). Germline values: CDR1 SGHRS, CDR2 YFSETQ. Trimming cost V 4 bases and J 2 bases, with 23 bases left between them. The CDR3 has 18 amino acids. For the CDR3, the DNA is TGCGCCAGCAGCGTTGGAGGGCGGGGAGACCTGTCCACAGATACGCAGTATTTT. Translation: CASSVGGRGDLSTDTQYF.

The gene calls are TRBV5-5 and TRBJ1-2; a weak D match, TRBD1 (5 bases). CDR3 length: 14 residues. Germline CDR1 and CDR2: SGHKS and YYEKEE (reference sequence). V dropped 0 bases and J dropped 3 bases, with 9 bases sitting between them. CDR3 in amino acids: CASSLAWGDYGYTF. CDR3 coding DNA: TGTGCCAGCAGCTTGGCCTGGGGGGACTATGGCTACACCTTC.

The V call is TRBV2, the J call TRBJ1-2; D ambiguous. Germline V gene lookup returns CDR1 SNHLY and CDR2 FYNNEI. Trimming took off 5 bases at V and 4 bases at J, with 14 bases between the two ends. The length of the CDR3 is 14 residues. The CDR3 DNA reads as TGTGCCAGCAGTATCGGGGTGAGCGCCTATGGCTACACCTTC. Amino acids: CASSIGVSAYGYTF.

The chain has TRBV6-5 and TRBJ2-3; D uncertain. Trimming removed 2 bases at V and 6 bases at J, with 9 bases between. The CDR3 is 13 residues long. Germline V gives CDR1 MNHEY, CDR2 SVGAGI. The CDR3 spells CASSYTRADTQYF. In DNA, the CDR3 is TGTGCCAGCAGTTACACCCGGGCGGATACGCAGTATTTT.

The J gene is TRBJ2-1, the V gene TRBV9, with D unclear. Per germline, CDR1 SGDLS and CDR2 YYNGEE. V lost 0 bases and J lost 8, with 9 bases in between. The CDR3 is made up of 13 amino acids. The CDR3 DNA reads as TGTGCCAGCAGCGTAGAGTCCAGGTATGAGCAGTTCTTC. Protein: CASSVESRYEQFF.

The rearrangement joins TRBV19 to TRBJ2-2; the match to TRBD1 covers 8 bases. The CDR3 is 18 residues long. Unmatched junction bases numbered 14, after V lost 4 bases and J lost 4 bases. Looked up from germline, CDR1 is LNHDA and CDR2 is SQIVND (reference sequence). CDR3 DNA sequence: TGTGCCAGTAGTAGGACCCTCGGGACAGGACGACTCACCGGGGAGCTGTTTTTT. Protein product: CASSRTLGTGRLTGELFF.

This chain joins TRBV10-1 and TRBJ2-7, with D possibly matching TRBD2 (7 bases). The CDR3 extends over 13 amino acids. The germline V gene has CDR1 WNHNN and CDR2 SYGVQD (reference sequence). Between the trimmed V and J ends, which lost 0 bases and 5 bases, there was a span of 8 bases. The CDR3 loop is CASSESGGHEQYF. The DNA for the CDR3 is TGCGCCAGCAGTGAGTCGGGGGGGCACGAGCAGTACTTC.

V is TRBV21-1 and J is TRBJ1-1; the table gives TRBD1 as D, unverified against the DNA. TRBV21-1 is assigned pseudogene status. The CDR3 consists of 14 residues. CDR3 nucleotides: TGTGCCAGCAGATGGACAGACATGAACACTGAAGCTTTCTTT. Its translation is CASRWTDMNTEAFF.

V is TRBV5-1 and J is TRBJ2-7; TRBD1 matches 11 bases. Losses at the gene ends were 4 bases for V and 3 bases for J; bases not matched to a gene: 3. Germline V lookup: CDR1 SGHRS, CDR2 YFSETQ. The CDR3 is 14 amino acids. The CDR3 sequence: CASSMGQGVYEQYF. Here the CDR3 DNA reads TGCGCCAGCAGCATGGGACAGGGGGTCTACGAGCAGTACTTC.

This clone was seen only a few times. Other DNA sequences in this sample translate to the same CDR3. The chain couples TRBV7-9 to TRBJ1-6; no clear D gene. This CDR3 has 15 residues. In germline, CDR1 is SEHNR, CDR2 FQNEAQ (reference sequence). V lost 1 base and J 0 bases, leaving 4 bases between the germline ends. This chain's CDR3 is CASSLGSSYNSPLHF. CDR3 nucleotide sequence: TGTGCCAGCAGCTTAGGGAGCTCCTATAATTCACCCCTCCACTTT.

The chain combines TRBV18 with TRBJ2-7; TRBD1 matches 7 bases. The CDR3 sequence is 16 residues long. CDR1 and CDR2 (germline): KGHSH, LQKENI. J lost 4 bases, V lost 3 bases, and 12 bases had no gene match. Here the CDR3 reads CASSPTGPGGRYEQYF. The CDR3 DNA reads as TGTGCCAGCTCACCGACCGGGCCAGGGGGTCGATACGAGCAGTACTTC. Drawing the rest from reference TRBV18 and TRBJ2-7, the complete variable domain is NAGVMQNPRHLVRRRGQEARLRCSPMKGHSHVYWYRQLPEEGLKFMVYLQKENIIDESGMPKERFSAEFPKEGPSILRIQQVVRGDSAAYFCASSPTGPGGRYEQYFGPGTRLTVT.